The 21 T cell receptor beta chains below come from one sample, sequenced in a study of blood T cell repertoires in COVID-19 (dated by TCRdb to the early 2020s). Library method: the immunoSEQ multiplex PCR assay. Not all clones reach the TCRdb copy of this immuneACCESS table, which keeps in-frame sequences only. Checked studies attribute under half of the gap to unresolved V genes and leave the rest unexplained. Recorded for this sample are about 190,000 clones; roughly 87% of them occurred a single time. Under 25% of the sample is held by the ten biggest clonotypes. Material for sequencing was peripheral blood. These receptors came from a man in his sixties with active or convalescent COVID-19.

CDR3 sequence: CSANQGYGYTF. The CDR3 coding sequence is TGCAGTGCGAACCAGGGTTACGGCTACACCTTC. This chain links TRBV20-1 with TRBJ1-2, with D possibly TRBD1 on 5 matching bases. This CDR3 has 11 residues. Deletions cut 6 bases from V and 8 bases from J, with 13 bases between. Germline V gives CDR1 DFQATT, CDR2 SNEGSKA (reference sequence).

J is TRBJ1-2 and V is TRBV11-2; a possible D gene is TRBD1 (6 bases). The CDR3 is made up of 13 amino acids. CDR1 SGHAT and CDR2 FQNNGV come from the germline V gene. V lost 5 bases and J lost 4, with 11 bases in between. The CDR3 DNA reads TGTGCCAGCAGCAGAGACAGGCCCTATGGCTACACCTTC. Translating gives CASSRDRPYGYTF.

The chain has TRBV10-1 and TRBJ1-3, with D unclear. Germline V gene sequence: CDR1 WNHNN, CDR2 SYGVQD (reference sequence). The CDR3 sequence is 10 residues long. The CDR3 loop is CACGGNTIYF. The CDR3 DNA sequence: TGCGCTTGTGGCGGAAACACCATATATTTT.

The V and J genes are TRBV5-1 and TRBJ2-3, with 8 bases aligning to TRBD2. Germline-derived CDR1 and CDR2 are SGHRS and YFSETQ. This CDR3 region has 18 residues. The V segment lost 2 bases and the J segment 2 bases; nucleotides outside the gene matches: 13. The CDR3 loop is CASSFRLAAGGTTDTQYF. Written as DNA, the CDR3 is TGCGCCAGCAGCTTTCGCTTGGCTGCGGGGGGAACCACAGATACGCAGTATTTT.

Concerning this clone itself: The same CDR3 is also encoded by other DNA sequences in this sample. V and J are TRBV9 and TRBJ2-5; perhaps TRBD1 as D (5 bases). This CDR3 is 16 amino acids long. Germline V gene data show CDR1 as SGDLS and CDR2 as YYNGEE. The V end was cut by 3 bases, the J end by 1 base, with 16 bases between. This CDR3 is CASSASPQGPQETQYF. CDR3 nucleotides: TGTGCCAGCAGCGCGTCCCCTCAGGGCCCCCAAGAGACCCAGTACTTC.

CDR3 coding DNA: TGTGCCAGTAGTCACAGGGTGGAGAGCAATCAGCCCCAGCATTTT. This translates into CASSHRVESNQPQHF. The chain has TRBV19 and TRBJ1-5; D perhaps matches TRBD1 (6 bases). CDR1 LNHDA and CDR2 SQIVND come from the germline V gene (reference sequence). V was cut by 5 bases and J by 1 base, with 12 bases left in between. This CDR3 has 15 amino acids.

This clone was recorded only once. J is TRBJ1-2 and V is TRBV3-1 (or the pseudogene TRBV3-2), with D perhaps TRBD1 (5 bases). V was clipped by 0 bases and J by 8 bases, with 10 bases between them. The CDR3 runs 13 residues. CDR1 is LGHDT, CDR2 YNNKEL, per germline (reference sequence). Written as DNA, the CDR3 is TGTGCCAGCAGCCAAGAGGGGGGAGGCGGCTACACCTTC. Amino acids: CASSQEGGGGYTF.

This chain joins TRBV5-4 and TRBJ1-6; 7 bases are shared with TRBD1. V was pared by 4 bases and J by 7 bases, with 8 bases of the junction left unmatched. CDR1 SGHNT and CDR2 YYREEE come from the germline V gene (reference sequence). The CDR3 is 15 residues long. CDR3 sequence: CASSSRQGWNSPLHF. DNA of the CDR3: TGTGCCAGCAGCAGCAGACAGGGTTGGAATTCACCCCTCCACTTT.

The chain couples TRBV2 to TRBJ2-2, with TRBD1 matching over 11 bases. Losses at the gene ends were 6 bases for V and 5 bases for J; bases not matched to a gene: 5. The CDR3 length is 15 residues. CDR1 SNHLY and CDR2 FYNNEI come from the germline V gene. The CDR3 spells CASSGQGAWTGELFF. In DNA, the CDR3 is TGTGCCAGCAGCGGACAGGGGGCGTGGACCGGGGAGCTGTTTTTT.

This chain joins TRBV7-3 and TRBJ1-1, with D perhaps matching TRBD1 (5 bases). V dropped 5 bases and J dropped 0 bases, with 7 bases sitting between them. This CDR3 is built from 13 residues. Germline V gene data show CDR1 as SGHTA and CDR2 as FQGTGA. The DNA of the CDR3 is TGTGCCAGCAGCCAGGGCATGAACACTGAAGCTTTCTTT. This encodes CASSQGMNTEAFF.

This rearrangement joins TRBV10-3 to TRBJ1-6; 10 nucleotides align to TRBD1. V dropped 2 bases and J dropped 11; count of bases not matched to a gene: 3. In germline, CDR1 is ENHRY, CDR2 SYGVKD. This CDR3 has 14 amino acids. Here the CDR3 DNA reads TGTGCCATCAGTGAGACGGGACAGGGGACACCCCTCCACTTT. Translation gives CAISETGQGTPLHF.

Points on this clone: This CDR3 is also generated by other DNA sequences in the sample. The chain combines TRBV19 with TRBJ1-5; D remains ambiguous. The CDR3 covers 12 residues. The germline gives CDR1 LNHDA, CDR2 SQIVND (reference sequence). V was shortened by 7 bases and J by 4 bases, with 8 bases between the two germline ends. This CDR3 reads CASTGGNQPQHF. DNA for the CDR3: TGTGCCAGTACTGGCGGGAATCAGCCCCAGCATTTT. Combining the CDR3 with reference TRBV19 and TRBJ1-5 gives the whole variable domain DGGITQSPKYLFRKEGQNVTLSCEQNLNHDAMYWYRQDPGQGLRLIYYSQIVNDFQKGDIAEGYSVSREKKESFPLTVTSAQKNPTAFYLCASTGGNQPQHFGDGTRLSIL.

V and J are TRBV6-5 and TRBJ1-5; TRBD1 might be the D (5 bases). The V end lost 7 bases, the J end lost 6 bases, and 19 bases lay between the germline ends. The CDR3 runs 15 residues. Germline assignment: CDR1 MNHEY and CDR2 SVGAGI. The CDR3 DNA is TGTGCCAGCATACGGTCCTCGGGGGTTGGTCAGCCCCAGCATTTT. Translated, it gives CASIRSSGVGQPQHF.

The chain has TRBV6-5 and TRBJ1-1, with 8 bases matching TRBD1. The CDR3 spans 15 residues. The junction had 15 bases not matched to a gene; V was cut back by 4 bases and J by 11 bases. Germline V gene data show CDR1 as MNHEY and CDR2 as SVGAGI. The CDR3 nucleotides are TGTGCCAGCAGTTCGTTGACAGGGGCCCCTTTTGCGGCTTTCTTT. Protein product: CASSSLTGAPFAAFF.

The chain is built from TRBV5-1 and TRBJ1-3; D uncertain. V gave up 0 bases and J gave up 7 bases, with 14 bases separating them. Germline CDR1 reads SGHRS; CDR2 reads YFSETQ. This CDR3 has 15 residues. CDR3 protein: CASSLGPGERNTIYF. CDR3 DNA sequence: TGCGCCAGCAGCTTGGGCCCGGGAGAGCGGAACACCATATATTTT.

V gene TRBV5-1 combines with J gene TRBJ2-5, with 13 nucleotides matching TRBD2. The CDR3 is made up of 16 amino acids. Germline V gives CDR1 SGHRS, CDR2 YFSETQ. V dropped 4 bases and J dropped 2; count of bases not matched to a gene: 5. This CDR3 is CASSGQLAGGQETQYF. The CDR3 region has the DNA TGCGCCAGCAGCGGCCAACTAGCGGGGGGGCAAGAGACCCAGTACTTC.

The chain has TRBV9 and TRBJ2-3; D possibly corresponds to TRBD2 (6 bases). The CDR3 totals 13 residues. CDR1 is SGDLS and CDR2 is YYNGEE in the germline V gene. Deletions cut 3 bases from V and 9 bases from J, with 14 bases between. CDR3 nucleotide sequence: TGTGCCAGCAGCGCCGGGACTCAGAACACGCAGTATTTT. It encodes CASSAGTQNTQYF.

The chain links TRBV6-6 to TRBJ2-1; possibly TRBD2 for D (6 bases). The CDR3 length is 17 residues. Per the germline V gene, CDR1 is MNHNY and CDR2 is SVGAGI (reference sequence). V dropped 5 bases and J dropped 4 bases, with 21 bases sitting between them. DNA of the CDR3: TGTGCCAGCAGTCACCCTCCGTCGGACTATTTATACAATGAGCAGTTCTTC. Translation: CASSHPPSDYLYNEQFF.

This clone is a singleton in its sample. This CDR3 reads CASTGVGNSPLHF. The DNA for the CDR3 is TGTGCCAGCACGGGAGTGGGTAATTCACCCCTCCACTTT. The chain couples TRBV2 to TRBJ1-6; D unresolved. The germline V gene encodes CDR1 SNHLY and CDR2 FYNNEI. CDR3 length equals 13 residues. The V end was cut by 7 bases, the J end by 6 bases, with 10 bases between.

The rearrangement joins TRBV27 to TRBJ2-1; D may be TRBD2 (5 bases). The CDR3 sequence is 15 residues long. CDR1 and CDR2 (germline): MNHEY, SMNVEV (reference sequence). Deletions cut 2 bases from V and 3 bases from J, with 11 bases between. In DNA, the CDR3 is TGTGCCAGCAGTTTAGAGGGCACTCACTACAATGAGCAGTTCTTC. Protein sequence: CASSLEGTHYNEQFF.

Concerning this clone itself: Other DNA sequences from this sample encode an identical CDR3 as well. The chain has TRBV5-1 and TRBJ1-3; no definite D call. There are 14 residues in the CDR3. V was pared by 0 bases and J by 4 bases, with 8 bases between. Germline-derived CDR1 and CDR2 are SGHRS and YFSETQ. As DNA, the CDR3 is TGCGCCAGCAGCTTGGCGGGGTACGGAAACACCATATATTTT. Residues: CASSLAGYGNTIYF.